The 32 T cell receptor beta chains in this list originate from one sample, sequenced in a study of CD8+CD57+ T cells in acquired aplastic anemia. Genomic DNA templated the TCR beta VDJ and CDR3 profiling. Each CDR3 protein is one row after TCRdb ran MiXCR on the reads. This sample yields about 130,000 distinct CDR3 sequences, of which 48% are seen a single time; around 2.3% belongs to the top ten. What was sequenced was sorted CD4+, CD8+, or CD8+CD57+ T cells (not recorded which) from PBMCs. These receptor sequences come from a human donor in good health, serving as a control.

A few counts support this clonotype. The chain links TRBV2 to TRBJ2-7; the D gene is possibly TRBD2 (6 bases). The V gene's germline CDR1 is SNHLY and CDR2 FYNNEI. V was shortened by 8 bases and J by 3 bases, with 11 bases between the two germline ends. The CDR3 extends over 12 amino acids. CDR3 DNA sequence: TGTGCCAGCGGGGACTCCTTCTACGAGCAGTACGTC. It translates to CASGDSFYEQYV.

In this sample, this clonotype turned up many times. The genes are TRBV20-1 and TRBJ2-3, with D hard to call. Trimming stripped 3 bases from V and 10 bases from J, with 17 bases between. The CDR3 is 13 residues long. Germline lookup yields CDR1 DFQATT and CDR2 SNEGSKA (reference sequence). CDR3: CSASPLVSPSQYF. The CDR3 nucleotides read TGCAGTGCTAGCCCCCTGGTTTCTCCTTCGCAGTATTTT.

The J gene is TRBJ1-1, the V gene TRBV20-1; perhaps TRBD1 as D (5 bases). The V and J ends lost 0 bases and 5 bases respectively, with 13 bases between them. The V gene's germline CDR1 is DFQATT and CDR2 SNEGSKA (reference sequence). The CDR3 covers 14 residues. The CDR3 sequence is CSAREAVEGTEAFF. CDR3 in DNA: TGCAGTGCTAGAGAAGCGGTCGAGGGGACTGAAGCTTTCTTT.

This chain links TRBV9 with TRBJ2-7; D gene unclear. Between the trimmed V and J ends, which lost 4 bases and 0 bases, there was a span of 17 bases. Germline V CDR1 and CDR2: SGDLS, YYNGEE. This CDR3 region has 16 residues. The CDR3 here is CASSQDIAESSYEQYF. The CDR3 coding sequence is TGTGCCAGCAGCCAAGATATCGCGGAGAGCTCCTACGAGCAGTACTTC.

This clonotype was seen more than once but under ten times. This chain connects TRBV19 to TRBJ1-3; the D gene is possibly TRBD1 (6 bases). The CDR3 runs to 14 residues. Trimming stripped 7 bases from V and 1 base from J, with 11 bases between. The germline V gene encodes CDR1 LNHDA and CDR2 SQIVND (reference sequence). The CDR3 bases are TGTGCCAGTACCGAGGGGGAATCTGGAAACACCATATATTTT. As protein: CASTEGESGNTIYF.

The V and J genes are TRBV24-1 and TRBJ2-3, with 10 bases aligning to TRBD1. This CDR3 spans 15 amino acids. Unmatched junction bases numbered 7, after V lost 4 bases and J lost 7 bases. CDR1 and CDR2 (germline): KGHDR, SFDVKD. Written as DNA, the CDR3 is TGTGCCACCAGTGACGGGGGACAGGGGTGGAATACGCAGTATTTT. Amino acids: CATSDGGQGWNTQYF.

This clonotype was detected ten times or more. V and J are TRBV19 and TRBJ2-3; D gene uncertain. The CDR3 sequence is 14 residues long. Germline V gene sequence: CDR1 LNHDA, CDR2 SQIVND (reference sequence). Deletions cut 4 bases from V and 1 base from J, with 9 bases between. The CDR3 here is CASSNLGRTDTQYF. The CDR3 DNA is TGTGCCAGTAGTAACCTAGGTCGCACAGATACGCAGTATTTT.

This clonotype counts as medium-sized (0.01 to 0.1%). V and J are TRBV7-2 and TRBJ2-7; the D is unclear. Germline V lookup: CDR1 SGHTA, CDR2 FQGNSA. Between the trimmed V and J ends, which lost 4 bases and 2 bases, there was a span of 9 bases. CDR3 size: 13 residues. CDR3 bases: TGTGCCAGCAGCTGGCAGGTCACCTACGAGCAGTACTTC. Residues: CASSWQVTYEQYF. Full variable domain (rest looked up from reference TRBV7-2 and TRBJ2-7): GAGVSQSPSNKVTEKGKDVELRCDPISGHTALYWYRQSLGQGLEFLIYFQGNSAPDKSGLPSDRFSAERTGGSVSTLTIQRTQQEDSAVYLCASSWQVTYEQYFGPGTRLTVT.

This chain links TRBV7-3 with TRBJ1-3, with D unresolved. The germline V and J ends were trimmed by 5 bases and 1 base, with 12 bases remaining between them. This CDR3 region has 15 residues. CDR1 is SGHTA and CDR2 is FQGTGA in the germline V gene. The CDR3 coding sequence is TGTGCCAGCAGCCAAGACGGCGAATCTGGAAACACCATATATTTT. Protein: CASSQDGESGNTIYF.

The J gene is TRBJ2-7, the V gene TRBV20-1; no firm D call. CDR1 is DFQATT and CDR2 is SNEGSKA in the germline V gene (reference sequence). Trimming took 6 bases from V and 3 from J, leaving 15 bases between them. The CDR3 consists of 13 residues. The CDR3 DNA sequence: TGCAGTGCCGCACAAGGAAGCCGCTACGAGCAGTACGTC. This codes for CSAAQGSRYEQYV.

As regards this clonotype: With a much larger clone just one base away, this may be a read error. V is TRBV4-2 and J is TRBJ1-1, with TRBD1 as a possible D gene (6 bases). Germline assignment: CDR1 LGHNA and CDR2 YNFKEQ. The CDR3 extends over 14 amino acids. The CDR3 region is CPSSQTGKNTEAFF. DNA for the CDR3: TGTCCCAGCAGCCAAACAGGGAAGAACACTGAAGCTTTCTTT.

This clonotype has at least ten counts. The chain joins TRBV4-3 to TRBJ2-2, with D unresolved. Per germline, CDR1 LGHNA and CDR2 YSLEER. The V end lost 0 bases, the J end lost 3 bases, and 2 bases lay between the germline ends. CDR3 length equals 13 residues. CDR3 residues: CASSQEHTGELFF. In DNA, the CDR3 is TGCGCCAGCAGCCAAGAACACACCGGGGAGCTGTTTTTT.

This clonotype occurred a few times. This sequence joins TRBV24-1 and TRBJ2-7, with 12 nucleotides matching TRBD1. The CDR3 sequence is 15 residues long. CDR1 and CDR2 (germline): KGHDR, SFDVKD. V was clipped by 2 bases and J by 7 bases; unmatched bases: 5. CDR3 in DNA: TGTGCCACCAGTGATTCGGGACAGGGGGCGGGGGAGCAGTACTTC. It encodes CATSDSGQGAGEQYF.

This chain connects TRBV19 to TRBJ2-7; perhaps TRBD1 as D (5 bases). Germline CDR1 LNHDA, CDR2 SQIVND (reference sequence). The CDR3 is made up of 13 amino acids. V lost 7 bases and J lost 3, with 13 bases in between. CDR3 sequence (DNA): TGTGCCAGTAAGGATAGGGGCTACTACGAGCAGTACTTC. It codes for CASKDRGYYEQYF.

The V gene is TRBV6-2 or TRBV6-3, the J gene TRBJ2-5; D perhaps matches TRBD1 (7 bases). CDR3 length: 18 residues. V was clipped by 4 bases and J by 0 bases, with 21 bases between them. Germline-derived CDR1 and CDR2 are MNHEY and SVGEGT. The CDR3 sequence is CASSLVFGGGANQETQYF. CDR3 sequence (DNA): TGTGCCAGCAGTTTGGTTTTCGGAGGGGGCGCGAACCAAGAGACCCAGTACTTC.

This clonotype was picked up many times. A much larger clone sits a single nucleotide away, making a read error possible. V usage is TRBV2 and J usage is TRBJ1-2; D is undetermined. There are 12 residues in the CDR3. The V end lost 11 bases, the J end lost 4 bases, and 14 bases lay between the germline ends. CDR1 is SNHLY, CDR2 FYNNEI, per germline. In DNA, the CDR3 is TGTGCCGGCAAGAGCGGACTCTATGGCTACACCTTC. Encoded protein: CAGKSGLYGYTF.

The chain couples TRBV10-3 to TRBJ1-2; D call uncertain. CDR3 size: 13 residues. V lost 3 bases and J lost 3, with 8 bases in between. In germline, CDR1 is ENHRY, CDR2 SYGVKD. DNA of the CDR3: TGTGCCATCAGTGAAAATAGGGACTATGGCTACACCTTC. Translated, it gives CAISENRDYGYTF.

The gene calls are TRBV7-9 and TRBJ1-1; D is uncertain. CDR3 size: 17 residues. Per the germline V gene, CDR1 is SEHNR and CDR2 is FQNEAQ (reference sequence). Trimming cost V 1 base and J 1 base, with 16 bases left between them. In DNA form, the CDR3 reads TGTGCCAGCAGCTTAGAGCCCACACCAGGTTCGAACACTGAAGCTTTCTTT. This codes for CASSLEPTPGSNTEAFF.

On this clonotype: Lacking the conserved final phenylalanine or tryptophan, this CDR3 likely reflects a read error. The chain combines TRBV7-6 with TRBJ2-7; 8 nucleotides match TRBD1. The CDR3 contains 15 residues. CDR1 SGHVS and CDR2 FNYEAQ come from the germline V gene. J was trimmed by 6 bases and V by 5 bases; bases with no gene match: 12. The DNA of the CDR3 is TGTGCCAGCAGCCGGTGGACAGGGCCGCTTCCCGAGCAGTACCTC. This sequence encodes CASSRWTGPLPEQYL.

In this sample, this clonotype turned up many times. The rearrangement uses TRBV19 and TRBJ1-4; possible D gene TRBD1, 5 bases. This CDR3 is built from 14 residues. Germline-derived CDR1 and CDR2 are LNHDA and SQIVND (reference sequence). The V end was cut by 5 bases, the J end by 5 bases, with 12 bases between. CDR3 protein: CASSAGFGNEKLFF. CDR3 nucleotides: TGTGCCAGTAGTGCAGGGTTCGGGAATGAAAAACTGTTTTTT. The full variable domain, its missing parts supplied by reference TRBV19 and TRBJ1-4, is DGGITQSPKYLFRKEGQNVTLSCEQNLNHDAMYWYRQDPGQGLRLIYYSQIVNDFQKGDIAEGYSVSREKKESFPLTVTSAQKNPTAFYLCASSAGFGNEKLFFGSGTQLSVL.

In this sample, this clonotype turned up many times. V usage is TRBV7-9 and J usage is TRBJ2-7, with TRBD1 matching 11 bases. Looked up from germline, CDR1 is SEHNR and CDR2 is FQNEAQ (reference sequence). This CDR3 is 15 amino acids long. Trimming cost V 3 bases and J 1 base; bases outside gene matches: 2. The CDR3 sequence is CASSFGQGASYEQYF. CDR3 sequence (DNA): TGTGCCAGCAGCTTCGGACAGGGGGCTTCCTACGAGCAGTACTTC.

The rearrangement links TRBV25-1 to TRBJ1-2, with D possibly TRBD1 on 6 matching bases. Germline CDR1 reads MGHDK; CDR2 reads SYGVNS. With 5 bases removed from V and 7 bases from J, the gap between germline ends came to 14 bases. This CDR3 has 13 amino acids. The CDR3 sequence: CASSQRGGVGYTF. In DNA, the CDR3 is TGTGCCAGCAGTCAAAGGGGGGGAGTTGGCTACACCTTC.

The chain links TRBV7-8 to TRBJ1-6, with D hard to call. This CDR3 has 16 amino acids. Trimming took 2 bases from V and 10 from J, leaving 18 bases between them. CDR1 is SGHVS, CDR2 FQNEAQ, per germline. CDR3 in amino acids: CASSLLVRTVYSPLHF. CDR3 sequence (DNA): TGTGCCAGCAGCTTATTGGTCCGGACGGTCTACTCACCCCTCCACTTT.

The CDR3: CATQPGQGAINGYTF. CDR3 in DNA: TGTGCCACCCAACCCGGACAGGGGGCTATCAATGGCTACACCTTC. The chain has TRBV2 and TRBJ1-2, with TRBD1 matching 11 bases. CDR3 size: 15 residues. CDR1 and CDR2 (germline): SNHLY, FYNNEI. Unmatched junction bases numbered 13, after V lost 10 bases and J lost 6 bases. Variable domain in full (rest from reference TRBV2 and TRBJ1-2): EPEVTQTPSHQVTQMGQEVILRCVPISNHLYFYWYRQILGQKVEFLVSFYNNEISEKSEIFDDQFSVERPDGSNFTLKIRSTKLEDSAMYFCATQPGQGAINGYTFGSGTRLTVV.

With regard to this clonotype: A junction end diverges from the germline sequence, so it may reflect a read error. The rearrangement joins TRBV10-3 to TRBJ1-5, with TRBD1 as a possible D gene (5 bases). The CDR3 covers 18 residues. CDR1 and CDR2 (germline): ENHRY, SYGVKD. Here the CDR3 reads CAISESTTPGQSNQPQHF. As DNA, the CDR3 is TGCGCCATCAGTGAGTCGACGACGCCAGGACAAAGCAATCAGCCCCAGCATTTT.

A word on this clonotype: Sequence at one end of the junction differs from germline and may be a read error. This chain joins TRBV20-1 and TRBJ2-3; TRBD1 matches at 7 bases. The CDR3 extends over 15 amino acids. CDR1 DFQATT and CDR2 SNEGSKA come from the germline V gene (reference sequence). The chain's CDR3 is CSARGWQGVTDTQYF. The CDR3 nucleotides read TGCAGTGCCAGAGGGTGGCAGGGGGTTACAGATACGCAGTATTTT.

This rearrangement joins TRBV29-1 to TRBJ1-1, with D perhaps TRBD1 (6 bases). The V gene lost 7 bases and the J gene lost 7 bases, with 16 bases spanning the gap. The CDR3 contains 12 residues. Germline-derived CDR1 and CDR2 are SQVTM and ANQGSEA. Written as DNA, the CDR3 is TGCAGCGCCACTCCTCAGGGGTTTGAAGCTTTCTTT. This translates into CSATPQGFEAFF.

The sample holds many counts of this clonotype. The chain links TRBV7-9 to TRBJ1-1, with a possible D match to TRBD1 (5 bases). Germline values: CDR1 SEHNR, CDR2 FQNEAQ (reference sequence). The CDR3 covers 14 residues. V was shortened by 5 bases and J by 1 base, with 11 bases between the two germline ends. This CDR3 reads CASSVDGGNTEAFF. The DNA for the CDR3 is TGTGCCAGCAGCGTGGACGGGGGGAACACTGAAGCTTTCTTT.

The V and J genes are TRBV2 and TRBJ2-3; TRBD1 might be the D (6 bases). From germline, CDR1 is SNHLY and CDR2 FYNNEI. V was shortened by 6 bases and J by 5 bases, with 9 bases between the two germline ends. CDR3 length equals 12 residues. The CDR3: CASSRGRDTQYF. The CDR3 region has the DNA TGTGCCAGCAGCAGGGGCAGAGATACGCAGTATTTT.

This clonotype was seen ten or more times. This chain links TRBV20-1 with TRBJ1-5; 7 bases align to TRBD1. Unmatched junction bases numbered 8, after V lost 3 bases and J lost 3 bases. Germline CDR1 DFQATT, CDR2 SNEGSKA (reference sequence). This CDR3 region has 15 residues. The CDR3 DNA reads TGCAGTGCTAGTTTTCCGGACAGGAACAATCAGCCCCAGCATTTT. Its protein is CSASFPDRNNQPQHF.

The J gene is TRBJ2-7, the V gene TRBV10-3, with 10 nucleotides matching TRBD1. V shed 4 bases and J 2 bases; nucleotides not matched to a gene: 8. This CDR3 contains 16 residues. CDR1 is ENHRY and CDR2 is SYGVKD in the germline V gene. CDR3 DNA: TGTGCCATCAGTGGGGGGGGGACAGGGGAGCCCTACGAGCAGTACTTC. This encodes CAISGGGTGEPYEQYF.

In its sample, this clonotype was seen a few times. The chain carries TRBV15 and TRBJ1-6; 7 bases line up with TRBD1. Germline CDR1 and CDR2: LNHNV and YYDKDF (reference sequence). The trim removed 6 bases at V and 5 bases at J, leaving 4 bases unmatched. The CDR3 consists of 14 residues. The CDR3 bases are TGTGCCACCAGGGAGGACAGGAATAATTCACCCCTCCACTTT. Amino acids: CATREDRNNSPLHF.